The present TCR beta chain was sequenced within a study of radiation and T cells in renal cell carcinoma. Study outcomes and limitations: Top tumor clonotypes rose in blood 2 weeks post-radiation, then contracted. Baseline intratumoral clonotype presence is unknown without pretreatment biopsies.

Clones were sequenced by immunoSEQ multiplex PCR, and TCRdb holds only the in-frame ones, with some missing. The sample holds just under 150,000 clones, about 88% seen once. Note on this clone: The antigen is undetermined.

Noted time point: blood 4 weeks post-SBRT, at nephrectomy. As for treatment: 15 Gy SBRT to primary tumor, nephrectomy 4 weeks later. Nephrectomy followed 15 Gy stereotactic body radiation by 4 weeks. J lost 5 bases, V lost 2 bases, and 2 bases had no gene match. Germline V lookup: CDR1 SGHRS, CDR2 YFSETQ. The CDR3 consists of 15 residues. The V and J genes are TRBV5-1 and TRBJ2-1; TRBD2 aligns across 12 bases. Source: blood, taken from a patient whose treatment included radiotherapy and nephrectomy. The receptor comes from a woman between 50 and 59 years old with renal cell carcinoma. The CDR3 sequence: CASSFTSGGNNEQFF. In DNA form, the CDR3 reads TGCGCCAGCAGCTTCACTAGCGGGGGGAACAATGAGCAGTTCTTC. Drawing the rest from reference TRBV5-1 and TRBJ2-1, the complete variable domain is KAGVTQTPRYLIKTRGQQVTLSCSPISGHRSVSWYQQTPGQGLQFLFEYFSETQRNKGNFPGRFSGRQFSNSRSEMNVSTLELGDSALYLCASSFTSGGNNEQFFGPGTRLTVL.